The sample holds one count of the clone carrying this T cell receptor beta chain. The sample belongs to a study of blood T cell repertoires in COVID-19. The wider study: The United States, Italy and Spain supplied acute and convalescent COVID-19 samples. PBMCs, B-cell-depleted T cells, or T cells provided the cDNA or gDNA that made up the material.

Clones were read by immunoSEQ multiplex PCR, and TCRdb kept only the in-frame ones, dropping some. The table shows a few hundred thousand clones, with 85% to 90% occurring only once. Germline-derived CDR1 and CDR2 are SGDLS and YYNGEE. V lost 0 bases, J lost 6 bases, and 11 bases stayed unmatched. CDR3 size: 17 residues. Specimen: peripheral blood. This sequence joins TRBV9 and TRBJ2-1; 8 bases align to TRBD1. The clonotype comes from a man aged 60 to 75 who had recovered from COVID-19. CDR3 region: CASSVEPRQGALNEQFF. CDR3 nucleotides: TGTGCCAGCAGCGTAGAACCCCGGCAGGGGGCGCTCAATGAGCAGTTCTTC.